This T cell receptor beta chain comes out of a study of blood T cell repertoires in COVID-19. Clones were sequenced by immunoSEQ multiplex PCR, and TCRdb holds only the in-frame ones, with some missing. This table holds over 90,000 clones, around 82% found once. CDR3 length equals 17 residues. Germline CDR1 is MGHRA and CDR2 is YSYEKL. V shed 0 bases and J 7 bases; nucleotides not matched to a gene: 6. The sample consisted of peripheral blood. The genes are TRBV4-1 and TRBJ2-2; 12 bases line up with TRBD2. The sequence was obtained from a human donor in a cohort sampled during active or convalescent COVID-19. CDR3 loop: CASSQELAGGRIGELFF. In DNA, the CDR3 is TGCGCCAGCAGCCAAGAACTAGCGGGGGGAAGGATCGGGGAGCTGTTTTTT.